The 19 T cell receptor beta chains listed next were all sequenced from one sample in a study of T-cell reconstitution after alpha-beta-depleted transplantation in children. Preparation of the TCRbeta library involved a method that used unique molecular identifiers. TCRdb processed the PCR reads anew with MiXCR; each CDR3 protein has one entry. The sample lists hundreds of thousands of distinct CDR3 sequences; approximately 17% were seen once. The sequencing used PBMCs from the stem cell graft donor, collected from the stem cell graft. The receptors were sampled from a human donor who donated a stem cell graft to a child with acute myeloid leukemia.

The chain is built from TRBV6-5 and TRBJ2-2, with TRBD1 as a possible D gene (6 bases). V was clipped by 0 bases and J by 6 bases, with 14 bases between them. The CDR3 sequence is 16 residues long. CDR1 and CDR2 (germline): MNHEY, SVGAGI. The CDR3 DNA follows: TGTGCCAGCAGTTACTCGATATCCGCAGGGGCCGGGGAGCTGTTTTTT. This encodes CASSYSISAGAGELFF.

This clonotype was observed at least ten times. The V gene is TRBV20-1, the J gene TRBJ2-4; D unresolved. CDR3 length equals 11 residues. Germline-derived CDR1 and CDR2 are DFQATT and SNEGSKA (reference sequence). V lost 5 bases to trimming and J lost 6 bases, with 8 bases between them. The CDR3 DNA follows: TGCAGTGCTCAACAGAGAAACATTCAGTACTTC. This translates into CSAQQRNIQYF.

The V call is TRBV5-1, the J call TRBJ2-1, with 7 bases fitting TRBD1. CDR1 and CDR2 (germline): SGHRS, YFSETQ. The CDR3 is 14 amino acids. The J segment lost 8 bases and the V segment lost 0 bases, leaving 5 bases of the junction unmatched. The CDR3 bases are TGCGCCAGCAGCTTGGACAGGGGAAAGGATGAGCAGTTCTTC. It yields the protein CASSLDRGKDEQFF.

This chain links TRBV2 with TRBJ2-1; D is ambiguous. This CDR3 region has 15 residues. V lost 0 bases to trimming and J lost 6 bases, with 12 bases between them. Germline-derived CDR1 and CDR2 are SNHLY and FYNNEI. The chain's CDR3 is CASSEARLSGNEQFF. Here the CDR3 DNA reads TGTGCCAGCAGTGAAGCAAGGTTGTCTGGCAATGAGCAGTTCTTC. The variable domain in full, with the rest retrieved from reference TRBV2 and TRBJ2-1, is EPEVTQTPSHQVTQMGQEVILRCVPISNHLYFYWYRQILGQKVEFLVSFYNNEISEKSEIFDDQFSVERPDGSNFTLKIRSTKLEDSAMYFCASSEARLSGNEQFFGPGTRLTVL.

This clonotype was seen at least ten times. This chain uses TRBV20-1 with TRBJ2-1, with D perhaps matching TRBD2 (6 bases). The V end was cut by 7 bases, the J end by 1 base, with 17 bases between. The CDR3 has 15 amino acids. In germline, CDR1 is DFQATT, CDR2 SNEGSKA (reference sequence). CDR3 residues: CSGLVANPSYNEQFF. The CDR3 DNA reads TGCAGTGGACTAGTCGCTAATCCTTCCTACAATGAGCAGTTCTTC.

The chain combines TRBV28 with TRBJ2-5; 10 bases line up with TRBD2. CDR1 is MDHEN and CDR2 is SYDVKM in the germline V gene. The CDR3 runs 15 residues. V lost 10 bases and J lost 6; bases outside the gene matches: 14. The CDR3 region has the DNA TGTGCCATGGGCCCTAGCGGGGGACCTATACAGACCCAGTACTTC. Amino acid sequence: CAMGPSGGPIQTQYF. Drawing the rest from reference TRBV28 and TRBJ2-5, the complete variable domain is DVKVTQSSRYLVKRTGEKVFLECVQDMDHENMFWYRQDPGLGLRLIYFSYDVKMKEKGDIPEGYSVSREKKERFSLILESASTNQTSMYLCAMGPSGGPIQTQYFGPGTRLLVL.

In its sample, this clonotype was seen many times. The V gene is TRBV12-3 or TRBV12-4, the J gene TRBJ2-1; D is ambiguous. CDR3 length: 13 amino acids. Trimming pared 9 bases from V and 4 bases from J, leaving 13 bases between. CDR3 DNA sequence: TGTGCCAGTTCGGTCCAGATATACAATGAGCAGTTCTTC. This gives the protein CASSVQIYNEQFF.

This clonotype was counted between two and nine times. This chain links TRBV28 with TRBJ2-7; possibly TRBD1 for D (5 bases). Trimming removed 10 bases at V and 2 bases at J, with 15 bases between. The CDR3 has 13 amino acids. CDR1 MDHEN and CDR2 SYDVKM come from the germline V gene. The CDR3 bases are TGTGCCACCAGGATAGGGGCCGCCTACGAGCAGTACTTC. It yields the protein CATRIGAAYEQYF. Drawing the rest from reference TRBV28 and TRBJ2-7, the complete variable domain is DVKVTQSSRYLVKRTGEKVFLECVQDMDHENMFWYRQDPGLGLRLIYFSYDVKMKEKGDIPEGYSVSREKKERFSLILESASTNQTSMYLCATRIGAAYEQYFGPGTRLTVT.

This clonotype showed up many times. The rearrangement uses TRBV29-1 and TRBJ1-1; tentatively, D is TRBD1 (6 bases). The CDR3 runs to 15 residues. The germline V gene encodes CDR1 SQVTM and CDR2 ANQGSEA. V was clipped by 0 bases and J by 3 bases, with 14 bases between them. The CDR3: CSVEDRGTPDTEAFF. The CDR3 DNA is TGCAGCGTTGAAGACAGGGGAACGCCGGACACTGAAGCTTTCTTT.

The chain is built from TRBV20-1 and TRBJ1-3, with unresolved D. The CDR3 loop spans 16 amino acids. Between the trimmed V and J ends, which lost 0 bases and 0 bases, there was a span of 12 bases. The germline gives CDR1 DFQATT, CDR2 SNEGSKA (reference sequence). In DNA form, the CDR3 reads TGCAGTGCTAGAGATGGGCGACTGAGCTCTGGAAACACCATATATTTT. Encoded protein: CSARDGRLSSGNTIYF.

The chain employs TRBV5-1 and TRBJ2-2; a weak D match, TRBD1 (6 bases). The CDR3 sequence is 15 residues long. Germline CDR1 is SGHRS and CDR2 is YFSETQ. Trimming pared 6 bases from V and 0 bases from J, leaving 12 bases between. The CDR3 here is CASTRQDSNTGELFF. CDR3 bases: TGCGCCAGCACCCGACAGGACTCGAACACCGGGGAGCTGTTTTTT.

This clonotype was found a few times. The chain is built from TRBV5-6 and TRBJ2-3; TRBD2 agrees at 10 bases. Germline V gives CDR1 SGHDT, CDR2 YYEEEE. The CDR3 is 16 residues long. With 2 bases clipped from V and 2 bases from J, the junction kept 5 bases outside the gene matches. CDR3 nucleotides: TGTGCCAGCAGCTTCGATAGCGGGGGGTTCACAGATACGCAGTATTTT. This gives the protein CASSFDSGGFTDTQYF. The full variable domain, in which reference TRBV5-6 and TRBJ2-3 provide the parts outside the CDR3, is DAGVTQSPTHLIKTRGQQVTLRCSPKSGHDTVSWYQQALGQGPQFIFQYYEEEERQRGNFPDRFSGHQFPNYSSELNVNALLLGDSALYLCASSFDSGGFTDTQYFGPGTRLTVL.

This clonotype was seen repeatedly, ten times or more. This chain connects TRBV28 to TRBJ1-1; D might be TRBD1 (5 bases). The CDR3 is 12 amino acids. V gave up 10 bases and J gave up 3 bases, with 12 bases separating them. Germline lookup yields CDR1 MDHEN and CDR2 SYDVKM. The CDR3, as DNA: TGTGCCACTGGGACGTGGGACACTGAAGCTTTCTTT. Its translation is CATGTWDTEAFF.

V and J are TRBV14 and TRBJ2-1; D could derive from TRBD1 or TRBD2 (5 bases each). Germline V gene sequence: CDR1 SGHDN, CDR2 FVKESK. Trimming removed 4 bases at V and 2 bases at J, with 15 bases between. The CDR3 has 16 residues. CDR3 DNA sequence: TGTGCCAGCAGCCCCTTGCGACGGGGCCCCTACAATGAGCAGTTCTTC. Its translation is CASSPLRRGPYNEQFF.

V and J are TRBV11-2 and TRBJ2-1, with D possibly matching TRBD2 (6 bases). The CDR3 contains 13 residues. CDR1 and CDR2 from the germline V gene are SGHAT and FQNNGV. The V and J ends lost 8 bases and 2 bases respectively, with 10 bases between them. CDR3 amino acids: CASPSVTYNEQFF. The CDR3 bases are TGTGCCAGCCCTAGCGTAACCTACAATGAGCAGTTCTTC.

The CDR3 sequence: CASRRLAGEETQYF. Written as DNA, the CDR3 is TGTGCCAGCCGGCGACTAGCGGGGGAGGAGACCCAGTACTTC. This chain uses TRBV2 with TRBJ2-5, with 12 bases matching TRBD2. Per germline, CDR1 SNHLY and CDR2 FYNNEI. The CDR3 contains 14 residues. V dropped 8 bases and J dropped 5; count of bases not matched to a gene: 6.

This clonotype was observed a few times. The genes are TRBV7-2 and TRBJ2-1, with 10 positions matching TRBD1. The germline V gene encodes CDR1 SGHTA and CDR2 FQGNSA. The CDR3 loop spans 15 amino acids. Losses at the gene ends were 4 bases for V and 0 bases for J; bases not matched to a gene: 0. The CDR3 sequence is CASSWDRGSYNEQFF. CDR3 bases: TGTGCCAGCAGCTGGGACAGGGGCTCCTACAATGAGCAGTTCTTC. The full variable domain, in which reference TRBV7-2 and TRBJ2-1 provide the parts outside the CDR3, is GAGVSQSPSNKVTEKGKDVELRCDPISGHTALYWYRQSLGQGLEFLIYFQGNSAPDKSGLPSDRFSAERTGGSVSTLTIQRTQQEDSAVYLCASSWDRGSYNEQFFGPGTRLTVL.

This clonotype has a handful of counts. V usage is TRBV6-5 and J usage is TRBJ2-3; no firm D call. Trimming left V 0 bases short and J 6 bases short, with 10 bases between. Germline CDR1 and CDR2: MNHEY and SVGAGI. This CDR3 has 14 amino acids. Here the CDR3 reads CASSYSIRADTQYF. The CDR3 DNA follows: TGTGCCAGCAGTTACTCGATCCGGGCGGATACGCAGTATTTT.

This clonotype appeared many times. The J gene is TRBJ2-7, the V gene TRBV20-1; D remains ambiguous. Germline lookup yields CDR1 DFQATT and CDR2 SNEGSKA (reference sequence). The CDR3 contains 16 residues. V gave up 0 bases and J gave up 1 base, with 16 bases separating them. The CDR3 reads CSARDLLRDPSYEQYF. As DNA, the CDR3 is TGCAGTGCTAGAGATCTCCTAAGGGATCCTTCCTACGAGCAGTACTTC.